This T cell receptor (beta chain) was found in a study of cytomegalovirus exposure and HLA in healthy donors listed by TCRdb under 2017. Broadly, across the study: According to an earlier analysis of 587 of the donors, 150 million to 200 million T cells yielded 90 million to 130 million unique TCR beta sequences and approximately 280 Gb of sequence data. Class I and class II HLA loci were covered by the typing at four-digit resolution. A few DR-DQ haplotypes were treated as single units for association and clustering because of strong linkage in the cohort. The number of donors typed differed by locus, with about 629-640 for A, B, C, DRB1 and DQB1, around 500 for DQA1, 600 to 610 for DPA1, and some 470 for DPB1. Besides the first cohort of approximately 670 subjects, a separate validation cohort made up of 120 different subjects was used. In a later genetic analysis, genome-wide SNP genotypes for about three fifths of the roughly 670 donors were used, and that subset was treated as a discovery cohort. The study profiled the T cell repertoires of 500 to 800 subjects by immunosequencing and related them to cytomegalovirus serostatus. Roughly 300 gigabases of sequencing data and 70 million to 95 million unique TCR sequences made up an early release that covered approximately 650 HLA-typed donors. Every discovery cohort repertoire had been produced on one sequencing platform. The study was designed to test whether signatures of past pathogen exposure could be identified by cataloging public T cell receptors. In a later analysis, previously published TCR beta repertoires from hundreds of donors were re-analyzed and high-resolution HLA genotyping was added so that TCR occurrence patterns could be studied. To predict cytomegalovirus infection status, the study brought together high-throughput TCR immunosequencing, statistical association of individual TCRs with disease status, and machine learning. Among 300 to 500 genotyped donors of the cohort, an average of around 220,000 unique TCR beta nucleotide sequences was sequenced per donor, of which approximately 18% were non-productive. The genetic ancestry cluster associated with self-reported Caucasian donors included around 76% of the 398 genotyped donors. In an earlier analysis of 587 of the donors, high-throughput TCR beta sequencing was used to judge whether each TCR beta V gene segment behaved as functional or pseudogenic. In the later analysis, no new phenotypic data were used to find candidate immune exposures; instead, reliance was placed on TCR beta sequences and their occurrence across donors. Donor age, sex, ethnicity and CMV serostatus were compiled alongside the repertoire data.

Sequences SSHAT (CDR1) and FNYEAQ (CDR2) are obtained from the germline V gene (reference sequence). The cysteine opens and the phenylalanine closes a CDR3 of 16 amino acids. Just the 48-base CDR3 DNA is kept, in frame starting at base 1. For this clone: Its cognate antigen has yet to be identified. Relative to the germline gene, one junction end is altered; a read error may explain this.

The receptor library was made with the immunoSEQ multiplex PCR assay. For the multiplex PCR, a mixture combining 60 forward primers for TCR Vbeta segments and 13 reverse primers for TCR Jbeta segments was used. The CDR3 region of rearranged TCR beta genes was amplified from genomic DNA by a multiplex PCR assay. On the Illumina HiSeq System, the amplified TCR beta libraries were sequenced as 87-base-pair reads. As for the original processing: Across the 500 to 850 repertoires, a later analysis counted approximately 83 million unique TCR beta chains, some 11 million of which were shared by at least two donors. Raw reads were error-corrected and collapsed into unique sequences by a nearest-neighbor algorithm in which closely related sequences were merged to remove PCR and sequencing errors. CDR3 sequences were aligned to IMGT reference sequences to assign V, D and J gene segments. For a sequence to be retained, a match of at least six nucleotides to both a V gene segment and a J gene segment was required. Rearrangements were called productive when the CDR3 lacked stop codons and stayed in frame with V and J; all others were non-productive. CDR3 was defined by IMGT convention, running from the second conserved V-encoded cysteine to the conserved J-encoded phenylalanine. In an earlier analysis of more than 550 of the donors, sequences lacking an unambiguous match to a single V gene segment were excluded. An earlier analysis of fewer than 750 of the donors classified V segments as functional when productive rearrangements were above 56.7% and as segregating when the standard deviation between donors was above 5%. To diagnose cytomegalovirus status from the catalog of TCR beta chain sequences, a statistical classification framework was built. In a later analysis, TCR nucleotide sequences were compared against IMGT/GENE-DB human TR gene sequences so that V and J genes could be assigned. A later analysis assigned CDR3 sequences and most-parsimonious VDJ recombination scenarios with the TCRdist pipeline. In a later analysis, every TCR beta chain was defined by the combination of its CDR3 amino acid sequence and its V-gene family, and reads without a unique V-gene family were dropped. In a later analysis, 450 to 600 highly shared, low-generation-probability nucleotide sequences were removed to address suspected cross-contamination and a sequencing artifact. For each public chain, a later analysis derived a clonal expansion index from normalized ranks of inferred template counts within each repertoire. In a later analysis, generation probabilities were computed with a VDJ recombination model fitted to out-of-frame rearrangements, and the resulting probabilities were checked against IGoR. In a later analysis, TCR-TCR, TCR-HLA and TCR-CMV co-occurrence was scored with hypergeometric tests, and a repertoire-size bias correction was applied to TCR pairs. To estimate false discovery rates, a later analysis permuted the HLA or CMV assignments 20 times. In a later analysis, co-occurring TCRs were grouped using DBSCAN, and TCRdist sequence similarity was added for clustering within HLA-allele-positive subsets. Repertoires with fewer than 30,000 or more than 120,000 public chains, plus five repertoires with anomalous nucleotide sharing, were excluded from co-occurrence clustering. TCRdb holds this immuneACCESS table with in-frame rearrangements only. Some clones are missing; in checked studies, unresolved V genes explain under half, and the rest has no known cause. That table furnishes V, J and clone size, whereas the DNA furnished D and trimming. A total of 130,000 to 150,000 clones appear in this sample, more than 75% of them only once. 5.1% of the sample is held by the ten biggest clonotypes.

What the study reported, not specific to this receptor: According to a later analysis, TCR association rates differed among HLA loci, with DRB1 alleles showing the most associated TCRs and HLA-C alleles showing the fewest. An earlier analysis of 587 of the donors showed that most TCR beta V segments appeared in productive rearrangements either about 87% or about 30% of the time, which broadly matched IMGT annotations. Assigning TCR associations to individual alleles was difficult when HLA alleles, especially DR and DQ, strongly co-occurred. A group of highly shared sequence variants was considered likely to be a technical artifact of the sequencing pipeline. A later analysis found that most CMV-associated TCR beta chains appeared HLA-restricted, with HLA associations seemingly driven largely by CMV exposure. In a later genetic analysis, a missense DCLRE1C variant was associated with V-gene and J-gene trimming of TCR beta chains, and the association was replicated in an independent cohort. The study gave a list of over 150 TCR beta chains associated with cytomegalovirus. Compared with the roughly 720-donor mean, donors in an Asian-associated ancestry cluster had fewer N-insertions in productive TCRs, according to a later genetic analysis. The 87-base-pair reads could not distinguish some IMGT-functional V segments, including TRBV6-2 and TRBV6-3, so those segments were excluded. In this cohort, only TCR beta chains were sequenced, and detectable features were limited by the absence of alpha or paired-chain data. Cytomegalovirus status was reported to be diagnosed by the classifier with high specificity and sensitivity in both the original and validation cohorts. Presence/absence analyses assumed roughly uniform sequencing depth across donors, an assumption that may not hold. In a later analysis, several top co-occurrence clusters were reported to appear linked to parvovirus B19, influenza, CMV and Epstein-Barr virus. It was suggested by the authors that the approach could potentially be generalized to other disease states and immunological phenotypes. In a later analysis, HLA-associated TCR beta chains showed more clonal expansion and lower generation probabilities than non-associated chains that were equally common. Immune exposure information for the cohort was limited to CMV serostatus. The earlier analysis of 587 of the donors excluded 15 to 20 rarely observed V segments, including chromosome 9 orphons, because counts were too low. At a false discovery rate of 0.05, a later analysis linked some 17,000 TCR beta sequences to specific HLA alleles. Linkage disequilibrium might explain the correlated functional status among segregating V segments, but an unknown experimental factor could not be ruled out. A few of the identified cytomegalovirus-associated TCR beta chains were confirmed in vitro to be specific for cytomegalovirus antigens. A further reported finding was that TCR beta sequences accurately predicted the HLA-A and HLA-B alleles for most subjects in the first cohort. Most TCR sequences were observed very rarely across donors, whereas some public TCRs were present in many individuals. Because HLA typing was unavailable for some donors at each locus, only the typed subset was used in association tests.

The cohort was made up of 500 to 800 healthy bone marrow donors. At the time of sampling, every cohort member was nominally healthy, though immune exposures that went unrecorded were likely present. The donor was CMV seronegative and was included in the group of 352 seronegative cohort members. A peripheral blood sample was provided by each donor, and peripheral blood mononuclear cells were used for TCR beta sequencing. The Qiagen DNeasy Blood Extraction Kit was used to extract genomic DNA from the blood cell samples. The chain employs TRBV7-7 and TRBJ1-1, and TRBD1 matches 7 of the central bases. This sequence was found in a male donor in good health and CMV-seronegative. The sequenced sample consisted of PBMCs. The CDR3 reads as follows: CASSPASGTDSSKAFF. The nucleotide sequence is TGTGCTAGCAGTCCAGCCTCCGGGACAGATTCATCAAAAGCTTTCTTT. The CDR3 plus the reference TRBV7-7 and TRBJ1-1 genes for the other parts give the full variable domain: GAGVSQSPRYKVTKRGQDVTLRCDPISSHATLYWYQQALGQGPEFLTYFNYEAQPDKSGLPSDRFSAERPEGSISTLTIQRTEQRDSAMYRCASSPASGTDSSKAFFGQGTRLTVV.